The rows below give T cell receptor beta chains drawn from one sample of a study of cytomegalovirus exposure and HLA in healthy donors. The data were produced by immunoSEQ multiplex PCR, yet TCRdb's version contains in-frame clones alone and is incomplete. The profile shows 130,000 to 150,000 clones, around 73% of them singletons. The sample was PBMCs. Every receptor here comes from a female donor in good health and CMV-seronegative. The CDR3 runs from the conserved cysteine through the conserved F or W. The D gene is left open where the match is weak. Clone size is not always given. Where it is, it says once, few, many or a class for expanded clones.

CDR3 protein,CDR3 DNA,V gene,J gene,D gene,clone size
CASSRQGGETQYF,TGTGCCAGTAGTAGGCAGGGGGGAGAGACCCAGTACTTC,TRBV19,TRBJ2-5,.,.
CASSPAGKVGYPF,TGCGCCAGCAGCCCCGCGGGCAAAGTCGGCTACCCCTTC,TRBV5-1,TRBJ1-2,.,.
CASSLVDRGLGGELFF,TGTGCCAGCAGCTTGGTGGACAGGGGGTTAGGCGGGGAGCTGTTTTTT,TRBV5-4,TRBJ2-2,TRBD1,.
CASSLAGQGGEKLFF,TGTGCCAGCAGCTTGGCTGGACAGGGGGGTGAAAAACTGTTTTTT,TRBV5-6,TRBJ1-4,TRBD1,few
CASSSEQGAIGEAFF,TGTGCCAGCAGTTCCGAACAGGGGGCGATTGGTGAAGCTTTCTTT,TRBV28,TRBJ1-1,TRBD1,.
CASSESGQGASNQPQHF,TGCGCCAGCAGTGAGTCCGGACAGGGGGCCTCTAATCAGCCCCAGCATTTT,TRBV10-2,TRBJ1-5,TRBD1,.
CASSFTGNTEAFF,TGTGCCAGCAGTTTCACAGGGAACACTGAAGCTTTCTTT,TRBV27,TRBJ1-1,.,.
CASSLASTGRPNSYEQYF,TGTGCCAGCAGCTTAGCCTCTACAGGGAGACCCAACTCCTACGAGCAGTACTTC,TRBV7-2,TRBJ2-7,.,once
CASSPGGQAYYGYTF,TGCGCCAGCAGCCCAGGGGGACAGGCCTATTATGGCTACACCTTC,TRBV5-1,TRBJ1-2,TRBD1,.
CATVDRARTGELFF,TGTGCCACCGTGGACAGGGCCCGAACCGGGGAGCTGTTTTTT,TRBV15,TRBJ2-2,TRBD1,.
CASSVVGEYTEAFF,TGTGCCAGCAGCGTTGTTGGAGAGTACACTGAAGCTTTCTTT,TRBV5-5,TRBJ1-1,.,.
CATSGRFTDTQYF,TGTGCCACTAGCGGGAGGTTCACAGATACGCAGTATTTT,TRBV30,TRBJ2-3,TRBD2,once
CASSLLSGVPPLHF,TGCGCCAGCAGCTTGTTGTCGGGGGTCCCACCCCTCCACTTT,TRBV5-1,TRBJ1-6,.,.
CASSRHPGQGNYGYTF,TGTGCCAGCAGCCGTCACCCGGGACAGGGGAACTATGGCTACACCTTC,TRBV7-2,TRBJ1-2,TRBD1,.
CASSAHLGLAGTDTQYF,TGTGCCAGCAGCGCTCATCTCGGACTAGCGGGTACAGATACGCAGTATTTT,TRBV9,TRBJ2-3,TRBD2,.
CASSGPQGLGAKNIQYF,TGTGCCAGCAGCGGGCCACAGGGGTTGGGGGCCAAAAACATTCAGTACTTC,TRBV28,TRBJ2-4,TRBD1,.
CASSGLAGNTGELFF,TGTGCCAGCTCAGGGCTAGCGGGGAACACCGGGGAGCTGTTTTTT,TRBV6-5,TRBJ2-2,TRBD2,.
CASSLGVNDYGYTF,TGTGCCAGCAGCTTAGGAGTCAACGATTATGGCTACACCTTC,TRBV11-2,TRBJ1-2,.,.
CASSVGTSGPYEQYF,TGTGCCAGCAGCGTAGGGACTAGCGGTCCCTACGAGCAGTACTTC,TRBV9,TRBJ2-7,TRBD2,.
CASSSPRGNSYEQYF,TGTGCCAGCAGTTCTCCTAGGGGGAACTCCTACGAGCAGTACTTC,TRBV28,TRBJ2-7,.,.
CASSPQTSLNIQYF,TGTGCCAGCAGCCCTCAGACTAGCTTAAACATTCAGTACTTC,TRBV7-9,TRBJ2-4,TRBD2,.
CASSYSIQGRNEQFF,TGTGCCAGCAGTTATTCGATACAGGGGCGTAATGAGCAGTTCTTC,TRBV6-5,TRBJ2-1,TRBD1,once
CASSIVAGLGEQFF,TGTGCCAGTAGTATAGTTGCGGGGCTGGGTGAGCAGTTCTTC,TRBV19,TRBJ2-1,.,once
CASSQVVGTGLEKLFF,TGTGCCAGCAGCCAAGTTGTAGGGACAGGGTTGGAAAAACTGTTTTTT,TRBV14,TRBJ1-4,TRBD1,.